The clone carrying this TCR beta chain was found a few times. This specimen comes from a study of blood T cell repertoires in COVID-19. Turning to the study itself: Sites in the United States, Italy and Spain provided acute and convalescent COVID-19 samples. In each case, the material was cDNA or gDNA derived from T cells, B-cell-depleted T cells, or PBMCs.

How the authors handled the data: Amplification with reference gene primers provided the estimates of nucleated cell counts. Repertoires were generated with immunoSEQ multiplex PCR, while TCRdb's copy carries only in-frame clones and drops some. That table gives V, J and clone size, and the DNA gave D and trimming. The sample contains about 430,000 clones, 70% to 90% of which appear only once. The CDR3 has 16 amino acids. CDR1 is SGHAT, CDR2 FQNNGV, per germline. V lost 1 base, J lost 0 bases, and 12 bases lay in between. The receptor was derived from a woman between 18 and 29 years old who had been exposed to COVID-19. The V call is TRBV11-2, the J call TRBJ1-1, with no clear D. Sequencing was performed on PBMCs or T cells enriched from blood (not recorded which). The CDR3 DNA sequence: TGTGCCAGCAGCTTAGGGGCCTCGGGAGTGAACACTGAAGCTTTCTTT. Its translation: CASSLGASGVNTEAFF.